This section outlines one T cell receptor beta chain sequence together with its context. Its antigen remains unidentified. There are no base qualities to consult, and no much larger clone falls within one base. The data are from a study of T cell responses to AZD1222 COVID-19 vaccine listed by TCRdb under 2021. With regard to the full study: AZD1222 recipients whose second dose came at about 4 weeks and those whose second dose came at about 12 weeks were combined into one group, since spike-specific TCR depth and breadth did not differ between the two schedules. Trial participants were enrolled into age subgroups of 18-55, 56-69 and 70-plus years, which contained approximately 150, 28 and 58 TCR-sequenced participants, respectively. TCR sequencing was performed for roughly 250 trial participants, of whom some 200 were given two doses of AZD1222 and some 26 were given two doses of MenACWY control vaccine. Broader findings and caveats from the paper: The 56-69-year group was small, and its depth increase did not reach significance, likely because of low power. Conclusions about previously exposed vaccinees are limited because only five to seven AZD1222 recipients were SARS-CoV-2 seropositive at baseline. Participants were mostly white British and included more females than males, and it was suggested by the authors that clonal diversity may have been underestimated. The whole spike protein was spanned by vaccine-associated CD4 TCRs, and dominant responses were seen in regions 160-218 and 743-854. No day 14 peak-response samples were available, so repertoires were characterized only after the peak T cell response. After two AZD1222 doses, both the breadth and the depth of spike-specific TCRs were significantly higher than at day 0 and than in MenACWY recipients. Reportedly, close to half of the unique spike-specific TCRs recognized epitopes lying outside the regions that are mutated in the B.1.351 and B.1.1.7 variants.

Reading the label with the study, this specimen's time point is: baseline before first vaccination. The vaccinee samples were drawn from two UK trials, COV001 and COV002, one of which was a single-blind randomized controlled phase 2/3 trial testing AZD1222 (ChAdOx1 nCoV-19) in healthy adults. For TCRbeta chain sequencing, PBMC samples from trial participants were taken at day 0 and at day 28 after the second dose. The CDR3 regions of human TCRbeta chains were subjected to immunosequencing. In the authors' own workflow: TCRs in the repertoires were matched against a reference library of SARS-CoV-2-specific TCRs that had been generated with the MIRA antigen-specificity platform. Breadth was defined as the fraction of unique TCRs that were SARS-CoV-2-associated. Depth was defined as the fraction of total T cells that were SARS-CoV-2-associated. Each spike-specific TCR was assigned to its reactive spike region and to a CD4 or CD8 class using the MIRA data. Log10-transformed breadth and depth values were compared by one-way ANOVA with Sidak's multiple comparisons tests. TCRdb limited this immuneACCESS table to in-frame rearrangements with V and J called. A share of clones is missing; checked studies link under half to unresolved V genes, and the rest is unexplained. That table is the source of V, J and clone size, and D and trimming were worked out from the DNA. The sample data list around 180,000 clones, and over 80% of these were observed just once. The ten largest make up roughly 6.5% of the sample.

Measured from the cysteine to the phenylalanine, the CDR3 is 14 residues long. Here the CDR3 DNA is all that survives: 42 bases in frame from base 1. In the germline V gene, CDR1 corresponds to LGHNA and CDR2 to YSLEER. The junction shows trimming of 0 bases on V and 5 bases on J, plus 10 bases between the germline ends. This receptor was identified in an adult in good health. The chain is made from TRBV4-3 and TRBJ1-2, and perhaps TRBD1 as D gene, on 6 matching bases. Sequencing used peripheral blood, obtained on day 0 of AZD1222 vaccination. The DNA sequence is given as TGCGCCAGCAGCCAAGAACCGGACAGTTATGGCTACACCTTC. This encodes CASSQEPDSYGYTF.